The sequence of this T cell receptor beta chain was determined in a study of OX40 agonist ivuxolimab in advanced cancers. Trimming took 2 bases from V and 8 from J, leaving 10 bases between them. Per the germline V gene, CDR1 is MDHEN and CDR2 is SYDVKM. The CDR3 covers 13 residues. Some clones are missing from TCRdb's copy, which holds only in-frame ones; the method was immunoSEQ multiplex PCR. The data contain more than 45,000 clones, about nine tenths of them singletons. This sequence joins TRBV28 and TRBJ1-5; tentative D call: TRBD1 (5 bases). The specimen comprised CD4+ or CD8+ T cells sorted from blood, sampled in a trial of the OX40 agonist ivuxolimab. The TCR sequence derives from an adult with an advanced solid tumor such as melanoma, head and neck, liver or kidney cancer. CDR3 coding DNA: TGTGCCAGCAGTTTACAGGGTTTAGAGCCCCAGCATTTT. Translated: CASSLQGLEPQHF.